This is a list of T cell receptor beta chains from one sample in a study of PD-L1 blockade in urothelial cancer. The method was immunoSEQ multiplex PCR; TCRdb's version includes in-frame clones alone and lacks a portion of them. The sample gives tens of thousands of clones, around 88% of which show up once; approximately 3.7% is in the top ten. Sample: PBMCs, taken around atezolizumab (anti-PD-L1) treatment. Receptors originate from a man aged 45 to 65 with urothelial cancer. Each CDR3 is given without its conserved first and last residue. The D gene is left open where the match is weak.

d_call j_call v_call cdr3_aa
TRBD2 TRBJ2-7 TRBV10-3 ATRTTSGSYEQY
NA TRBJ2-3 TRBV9 ASSVRFHTDTQY
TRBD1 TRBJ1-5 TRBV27 ASSPLGQGYSNQPQH
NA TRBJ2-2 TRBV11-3 ASSLEGAGAGIGGELF
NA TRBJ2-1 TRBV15 ATSRGAREGEQF
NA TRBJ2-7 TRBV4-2 ASSQDLASEFFSYEQY
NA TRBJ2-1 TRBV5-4 ASSFRRSLSHNEQF
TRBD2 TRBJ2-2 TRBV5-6 ASSRTSGGTGELF
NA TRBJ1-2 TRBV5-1 ASSESLYGYT
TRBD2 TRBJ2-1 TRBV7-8 ASSLVAGGMYEQF
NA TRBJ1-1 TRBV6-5 ASSAGGDTEAF
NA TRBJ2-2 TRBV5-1 ASSLDNGVNTGELF
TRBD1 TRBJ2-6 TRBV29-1 SVRDRWGTGANVLT
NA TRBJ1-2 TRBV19 ASSIKTFGYT
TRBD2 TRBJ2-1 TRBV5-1 ASSPGLAGDPLDEQF
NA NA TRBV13 ASSPEGTRPSYEQY
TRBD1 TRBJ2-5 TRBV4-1 ASSRGQGSFQETQY
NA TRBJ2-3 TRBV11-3 ASSLAARGTDTQY
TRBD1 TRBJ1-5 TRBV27 ASSHRGGQPQH
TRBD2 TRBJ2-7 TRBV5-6 ASSLASLAGGEQY
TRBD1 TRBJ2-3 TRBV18 ASSAGQGFDTQY
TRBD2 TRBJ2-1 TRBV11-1 ASSLARGGSREQF